A selection of T cell receptor beta chains follows, all from one sample in a study of T-cell memory formation after mild COVID-19. A single record per CDR3 protein comes from TCRdb applying MiXCR to the 5' RACE reads. The profile shows tens of thousands of distinct CDR3 sequences, about 15% of them singletons. The source material was PBMCs or a T cell subset sorted from them (not recorded which). Receptors originate from an adult woman who had mild COVID-19 (a few samples of this study predate the infection). Cell type and time point are not known. The conserved cysteine and the conserved F or W are not part of the CDR3 here. Size is omitted from some rows. Given values are once, few, many or a class for expanded clones.

j_call,clone_size,v_call,cdr3_length,cdr3_aa
TRBJ1-1,.,TRBV5-5,12,ASSRRAGNTEAF
TRBJ2-5,.,TRBV19,11,ASSIVEGETQY
TRBJ2-1,.,TRBV7-8,14,ASNPLVGRGRDEQF
TRBJ2-5,few,TRBV6-5,9,ASSQGETQY
TRBJ1-1,many,TRBV20-1,12,SAGRPDRETEAF
TRBJ2-1,.,TRBV7-8,14,ASASFSGRDYNEQF
TRBJ1-2,few,TRBV4-1,13,ASSQESDPNYGYT
TRBJ2-1,.,TRBV4-3,15,ASSQAPRLAEYNEQF
TRBJ2-7,few,TRBV10-3,12,AISEELASHEQY
TRBJ2-1,medium-sized,TRBV20-1,17,SARGTSGTSPSTLFEQF